Listed here is a single T cell receptor (beta chain). Its target antigen remains unknown. Base qualities are missing; no much larger clone stands one base away. In Seattle, one collaborating source enrolled patients while the infection was active and tracked those patients longitudinally over the course of disease. Collaborating institutions collected whole blood in K2EDTA tubes following their own protocols. For TCRbeta analysis, collaborators shipped samples as frozen whole blood, isolated PBMCs, or DNA extracted from either of those sample types. This entry belongs to a study of blood T cell repertoires in COVID-19 (dated by TCRdb to about 2020). As for the study more broadly: Collaborator samples came from the United States, Italy and Spain and covered acute and convalescent phases of COVID-19. The dataset comprised deeply sampled blood TCRbeta repertoires from subjects exposed to, actively infected with, or recovered from COVID-19. The prospective study material was composed of cDNA or gDNA derived from T cells, B-cell-depleted T cells, or PBMCs. Sample metadata almost always included a de-identified subject ID, COVID-19 status, age in years and sex. Where HLA class I and class II types were available, the types were taken from metadata supplied by the sample provider, not from assay-based typing. The samples were drawn from two sources: the first 160 participants of the ongoing ImmuneRACE study, and about 1,300 subjects contributed by 6 global collaborators. The repertoires were released in a freely available public database meant as a resource for research on the immune response to SARS-CoV-2. Results the study describes overall, beyond this receptor: The quantity of clinical and demographic metadata differed by source and by participant and was supplied without curation.

CDR1 and CDR2 were assigned from the germline V gene as MDHEN and SYDVKM. Its CDR3 holds 15 amino acids, cysteine through phenylalanine. Only the CDR3 DNA stays, 45 bases, in frame from base 1. Trimming takes 5 bases off V and 6 bases off J; junction bases not matched to a gene: 5. The immunoSEQ Assay, a bias-controlled multiplex PCR, was used to amplify TCRbeta CDR3 regions from genomic DNA. The original methods were these. Within the assay, amplification of reference gene primers was used to estimate how many nucleated cells each sample contained. Sequence reads were collapsed and filtered to measure the absolute abundance of every unique TCRbeta CDR3 rearrangement. Productive Simpson clonality was computed per sample as the square root of Simpson's diversity index over productive rearrangements. As stored in TCRdb, this immuneACCESS dataset retains in-frame rearrangements with V and J assigned. A fraction of the clones does not appear; measured against another copy, unresolved V genes explain less than half of the discrepancy, and the remainder lacks a known reason. The V and J calls and clone size come from that table; D and trimming were worked out from the DNA. In all, the sample holds over 200,000 clones, and roughly 90% of those were seen once. Around 0.85% of the sample is in the top ten clones.

The rearrangement combines TRBV28 with TRBJ2-2, and TRBD2 aligns with 11 junction nucleotides. This clonotype was obtained from a man between 60 and 75 years old with COVID-19, enrolled during active disease. The sequencing input was peripheral blood. This receptor carries the CDR3 CASSPGTSGPGELFF. The DNA sequence is as follows: TGTGCCAGCAGTCCCGGGACTAGCGGTCCCGGGGAGCTGTTTTTT.